This TCR beta chain was found in a study of long-term antiretroviral therapy in people with HIV (dated by TCRdb to about 2022). Regarding the research as a whole: The earliest samples were collected roughly a decade before the 2015 WHO recommendation for immediate ART, at a time when ART was usually postponed until CD4 counts fell. Among the 30 to 35 participants with HIV, about 11 were female. A total of some 210 cryopreserved PBMC samples were contributed to the cohort by 30 adults with confirmed HIV infection, with samples collected serially over a mean of about 6 years (range 1-12). No cross-contamination during QIAcube processing was shown when test extractions of a monoclonal T-cell line were performed alongside about 30 polyclonal samples. A retrospective serial study tested whether ART initiation and durable HIV suppression were associated with changes in peripheral blood TRB repertoire composition and diversity.

Participants were included only if at least one PBMC sample before ART initiation and at least two post-ART samples were available. All participants with HIV were treated in the United States of America. Before DNA extraction, cryopreserved samples of roughly 1-11 million PBMC were thawed and then washed. At the time of the earliest PBMC sample, participants with HIV were aged between 23 and 54 years. PBMC samples were contributed by each participant from 1-4 timepoints before ART initiation and 2-8 timepoints after ART initiation, with a median of 7 samples. Serial HIV viral load, CD4+ T-cell count, ART history and demographic data were obtained for every participant. Genomic DNA was extracted from unsorted PBMC with a Qiagen kit on a QIAcube, processed in batches of 12 samples. For CDR1 and CDR2, the germline V gene lists SGHAT and FQNNGV. V loses 2 bases at its end and J loses 5 bases; junction bases beyond the gene matches: 2. Reading from cysteine to phenylalanine, the CDR3 counts 13 amino acids. Of all the DNA, just the CDR3 is kept, 39 bases in frame from base 1.

This clone was counted between two and nine times. No cognate antigen has been identified for it. Base-call qualities are not available, and no considerably larger clone is one nucleotide away. The immunoSEQ hsTCRB v3.0 assay was used at survey level resolution to sequence the TRB variable region. TRB sequencing targeted a depth of roughly 35,000-55,000 T-cell genomes per sample. Pooled TRB libraries were sequenced on an Illumina MiSeq with a v3 150-cycle kit. As for how the authors treated the data: Repertoire analysis was performed in R inside a reproducible Nextflow workflow that covered QC, data transformation and analysis. Custom analyses were implemented in LymphoSeq2, an R package for AIRR-Seq data exploration. A few samples yielding fewer than 5000 total TRB sequences were excluded, leaving 150 to 200 analyzed HIV repertoires. Among the approximately 180 retained HIV repertoires, 55 to 60 were collected before ART initiation and 120 to 140 were collected after ART initiation. Repertoires were downsampled to 5000 TRB nucleotide sequences, and summary statistics were averaged over 100 downsampling iterations. The analysis kept only TRB sequences whose CDR3 regions were at least seven amino acids long. Two measures captured diversity: a Shannon entropy-derived clonality score and the Gini coefficient. In repertoire networks, the top 5000 CDR3 amino acid sequences were linked whenever an edit distance of one separated two sequences. For TRB CDR3 amino acid sequences, antigen specificity groups and MHC restriction were predicted with GLIPH2. CDR3 amino acid sequences were matched against VDJdb and McPAS-TCR to flag known CMV, EBV, HIV or tissue antigen associations. Pre-ART, post-ART and control groups were compared with Wilcoxon signed-rank tests and Holm-Bonferroni correction. TCRdb retrieved this table from immuneACCESS and kept in-frame rearrangements only. Not all clones are present; in checked studies, unresolved V genes account for under half, and no reason is known for the remainder. D and trimming were read from the DNA, whereas the V and J calls and clone size are those reported in that table. In this sample the table shows tens of thousands of clones, more than 70% of which occur a single time. The top ten clones comprise less than 9.5% of the sample.

Study-wide conclusions, independent of this receptor: Limited PBMC availability meant only the TCR beta chain was sequenced, without alpha chain pairing. Because pre-ART samples had limited cell numbers, unsorted PBMC were profiled rather than sorted CD4+ and CD8+ T cells. HIV repertoires had narrower CDR3 length ranges than controls, and the network structure suggested an antigen-experienced repertoire that shifted only slightly toward naive after ART. Inferences about post-ART repertoire changes are limited because no data were available on ART adherence, viral resistance or therapy changes. Expanded TRB clones identified before ART initiation dominated the repertoire across all time points, though the dominance fluctuated and decreased in many PLHIV after ART. Samples dated from the mid-2000s to the late 2010s, and the ART regimens used may be less effective than current ones. Starting ART was linked to a significant rise in TRB diversity, yet even with long-term ART the diversity remained significantly lower than in transplant donor controls.

This sequence uses TRBV11-2 and TRBJ2-5, with 7 bases matching TRBD2. This receptor was obtained from a man aged 40-49 years with HIV. The input for sequencing was unsorted PBMCs, taken 4.8 to 5 years after starting antiretroviral therapy. In nucleotide form, the sequence is TGTGCCAGCAGCTTAATCGGGGGGGAGACCCAGTACTTC. Translated, this is CASSLIGGETQYF.